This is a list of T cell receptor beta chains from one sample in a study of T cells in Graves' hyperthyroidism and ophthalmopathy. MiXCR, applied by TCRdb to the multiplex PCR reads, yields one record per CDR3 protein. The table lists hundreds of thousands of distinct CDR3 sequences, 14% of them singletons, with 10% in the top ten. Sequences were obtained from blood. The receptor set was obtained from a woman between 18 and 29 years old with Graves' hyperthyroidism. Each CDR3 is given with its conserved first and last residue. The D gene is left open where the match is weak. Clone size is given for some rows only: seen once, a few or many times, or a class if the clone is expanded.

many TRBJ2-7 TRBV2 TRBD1 TGTGCCAGCAAGCTCGGGACAGGGGGCGACGAGCAGTACTTC CASKLGTGGDEQYF
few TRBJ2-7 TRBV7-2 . TGTGCCAGCAGCTTCAAGGGGGGGAACGAGCAGTACTTC CASSFKGGNEQYF
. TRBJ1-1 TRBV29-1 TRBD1 TGCAGCGTTGAACCTTCTCCGGGACAGGGGACAGGGGCTGAAGCTTTCTTT CSVEPSPGQGTGAEAFF
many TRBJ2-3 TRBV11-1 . TGTGCCAGCAGCTTCGGGGAAACAGATACGCAGTATTTT CASSFGETDTQYF
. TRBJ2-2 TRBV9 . TGTGCCAGCAGCGGCTACTGGGGAGACACCGGGGAGCTGTTTTTT CASSGYWGDTGELFF
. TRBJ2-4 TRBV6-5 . TGTGCCAGCAGTTACTCGATCGGGGGAAACATTCAGTACTTC CASSYSIGGNIQYF
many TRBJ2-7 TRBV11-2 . TGTGCCAGCAGCCAGACTCCCCCAGGGCAGTACTTC CASSQTPPGQYF
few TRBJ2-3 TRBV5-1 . TGCGCCAGCAGCCTGGAGCTAAGAACGGCAGATACGCAGTATTTT CASSLELRTADTQYF
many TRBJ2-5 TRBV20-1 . TGCAGTGCTAGAGACCCGGGACGGAACCAAGAGACCCAGTACTTC CSARDPGRNQETQYF
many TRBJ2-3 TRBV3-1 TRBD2 TGTGCCAGCAGCCCCAACGGGCTAGCGGACACAGATACGCAGTATTTT CASSPNGLADTDTQYF
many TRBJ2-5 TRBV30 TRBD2 TGTGCCTGGAAATACACCGGGAGGGAGACCCAGTACTTC CAWKYTGRETQYF
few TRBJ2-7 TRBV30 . TGTGCCTGGAGTGAGGACTTCTACGAGCAGTACTTC CAWSEDFYEQYF
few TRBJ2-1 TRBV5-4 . TGTGCCAGCAGAGCCGGTTCGGCGGGAATAGGGTACAATGAGCAGTTCTTC CASRAGSAGIGYNEQFF
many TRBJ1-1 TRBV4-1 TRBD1 TGCGCCAGCAGCCAAGATCTGAGACAGGGGTTGAACACTGAAGCTTTCTTT CASSQDLRQGLNTEAFF
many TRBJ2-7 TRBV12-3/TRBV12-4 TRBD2 TGTGCCAGCAGTGTCACCCGACTAGCGCTCGACGAGCAGTACTTC CASSVTRLALDEQYF
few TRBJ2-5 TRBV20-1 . TGCAGTGCTAGAAGAGGACCCTCCCAAGAGACCCAGTACTTC CSARRGPSQETQYF